These 14 T cell receptor beta chains share one sample of origin, sequenced in a study of blood T cell repertoires in COVID-19 (TCRdb year 2020). Libraries were built with the immunoSEQ multiplex PCR assay. TCRdb provides this immuneACCESS table in a form limited to in-frame rearrangements. Some clones are lacking; in checked studies, under half of them reflect an unresolved V gene, and why the rest are absent is not known. The sample includes fewer than 300,000 clones, with about 89% observed a single time. Approximately 9% of the sample is in the top ten clones. The sequencing sample was made of PBMCs or T cells enriched from blood (not recorded which). The receptors shown here come from a man aged 40-49 years who had recovered from COVID-19.

This chain connects TRBV7-8 to TRBJ1-2; a possible D gene is TRBD1 (6 bases). V was trimmed by 2 bases and J by 7 bases, leaving 17 bases between them. Looked up from germline, CDR1 is SGHVS and CDR2 is FQNEAQ. The CDR3 extends over 15 amino acids. CDR3 region: CASSLNIEGVRGYTF. CDR3 nucleotides: TGTGCCAGCAGCTTAAATATAGAGGGGGTACGTGGCTACACCTTC.

This clone has more than one count but fewer than ten. The gene calls are TRBV18 and TRBJ1-4, with D possibly TRBD1 on 5 matching bases. Germline CDR1 is KGHSH and CDR2 is LQKENI. V was cut by 1 base and J by 3 bases, with 18 bases left in between. There are 18 residues in the CDR3. The CDR3 DNA sequence: TGTGCCAGCTCACCACAAATTCCCGACCAGGGTGCTAATGAAAAACTGTTTTTT. It yields the protein CASSPQIPDQGANEKLFF.

The gene calls are TRBV7-9 and TRBJ1-2; no firm D call. The CDR3 runs 12 residues. The germline V and J ends were trimmed by 6 bases and 6 bases, with 11 bases remaining between them. Germline assignment: CDR1 SEHNR and CDR2 FQNEAQ (reference sequence). CDR3: CASRSSEDGYTF. In DNA form, the CDR3 reads TGTGCCAGCAGGTCTTCGGAGGATGGCTACACCTTC.

The CDR3 region is CASSLNRGLLGGYTF. In nucleotides, the CDR3 is TGTGCCAGCAGCTTGAACAGGGGGCTGTTGGGTGGCTACACCTTC. J is TRBJ1-2 and V is TRBV7-9, with 9 nucleotides matching TRBD1. J was trimmed by 7 bases and V by 3 bases; bases with no gene match: 9. The CDR3 spans 15 residues. Germline assignment: CDR1 SEHNR and CDR2 FQNEAQ (reference sequence).

This clone was seen a handful of times. V is TRBV15 and J is TRBJ2-7; 7 bases line up with TRBD2. This CDR3 spans 17 amino acids. Trimming at V came to 0 bases and at J to 1 base, leaving 9 bases not matched to a gene. CDR1 is LNHNV, CDR2 YYDKDF, per germline (reference sequence). CDR3 in amino acids: CATSRDIKKGGSYEQYF. The DNA for the CDR3 is TGTGCCACCAGCAGAGACATCAAAAAGGGAGGGTCCTACGAGCAGTACTTC.

The chain employs TRBV4-2 and TRBJ1-1; weak D call: TRBD1 (6 bases). V was pared by 0 bases and J by 1 base, with 12 bases between. Germline CDR1 reads LGHNA; CDR2 reads YNFKEQ. This CDR3 is 16 amino acids long. The CDR3 reads CASSQEAGARNTEAFF. The CDR3 nucleotides are TGTGCCAGCAGCCAAGAAGCGGGGGCTCGGAACACTGAAGCTTTCTTT.

This chain uses TRBV7-8 with TRBJ2-3, with 12 nucleotides matching TRBD2. The trim removed 7 bases at V and 0 bases at J, leaving 8 bases unmatched. The CDR3 extends over 17 amino acids. Germline V gene sequence: CDR1 SGHVS, CDR2 FQNEAQ. CDR3 in amino acids: CASTRLAGEASTDTQYF. The CDR3 DNA reads TGTGCCAGCACCCGACTAGCGGGGGAAGCGAGCACAGATACGCAGTATTTT.

The chain employs TRBV7-3 and TRBJ2-2; possibly TRBD1 for D (7 bases). The V and J ends lost 0 bases and 4 bases respectively, with 15 bases between them. Germline CDR1 and CDR2: SGHTA and FQGTGA. This CDR3 region has 17 residues. In nucleotides, the CDR3 is TGTGCCAGCAGCTTAACAGGGACAGCGGGTGTCACCGGGGAGCTGTTTTTT. Encoded protein: CASSLTGTAGVTGELFF.

This chain connects TRBV6-5 to TRBJ2-1, with a weak D call TRBD2 (6 bases). Trimming took off 6 bases at V and 2 bases at J, with 14 bases between the two ends. The germline V gene has CDR1 MNHEY and CDR2 SVGAGI. The CDR3 is 15 residues long. CDR3 sequence (DNA): TGTGCCAGCAGCCTCCCGCGGGGCACCTACAATGAGCAGTTCTTC. Its protein product is CASSLPRGTYNEQFF.

The V call is TRBV19, the J call TRBJ2-5; 7 nucleotides align to TRBD1. Germline V gives CDR1 LNHDA, CDR2 SQIVND (reference sequence). CDR3 length equals 16 residues. V lost 0 bases, J lost 5 bases, and 9 bases stayed unmatched. The CDR3 region is CASSIERGQTRETQYF. For the CDR3, the DNA is TGTGCCAGTAGTATAGAAAGGGGACAGACTCGGGAGACCCAGTACTTC.

The J gene is TRBJ1-5, the V gene TRBV19; 7 nucleotides line up with TRBD1. Germline CDR1 reads LNHDA; CDR2 reads SQIVND (reference sequence). The CDR3 sequence is 15 residues long. Trimming at V came to 7 bases and at J to 3 bases, leaving 9 bases not matched to a gene. CDR3 in amino acids: CASTLPGQNNQPQHF. Written as DNA, the CDR3 is TGTGCCAGTACCCTACCGGGACAGAACAATCAGCCCCAGCATTTT.

The chain combines TRBV27 with TRBJ1-1; no clear D gene. Trimming left V 5 bases short and J 7 bases short, with 14 bases between. Germline V gives CDR1 MNHEY, CDR2 SMNVEV (reference sequence). The CDR3 runs 13 residues. In nucleotides, the CDR3 is TGTGCCAGCAGTCCAAGAGGTATGGGTGAAGCTTTCTTT. It specifies CASSPRGMGEAFF.

This chain joins TRBV10-3 and TRBJ2-1, with TRBD2 as a possible D gene (5 bases). Germline assignment: CDR1 ENHRY and CDR2 SYGVKD. The V and J ends lost 0 bases and 10 bases respectively, with 25 bases between them. CDR3 length: 18 residues. DNA of the CDR3: TGTGCCATCAGTGAGTCGAGGCGAGTAGCGATCACGGAAGCCGAGCAGTTCTTC. Translation: CAISESRRVAITEAEQFF.

This clone came up a few times. The rearrangement uses TRBV28 and TRBJ2-5, with 9 positions matching TRBD1. This CDR3 spans 18 amino acids. Germline trimming cut 5 bases from V and 1 base from J; bases unmatched to any gene: 14. The V gene's germline CDR1 is MDHEN and CDR2 SYDVKM. The CDR3 loop is CASSEPLGQGGFQETQYF. CDR3 DNA sequence: TGTGCCAGCAGTGAACCTCTGGGACAGGGCGGATTCCAAGAGACCCAGTACTTC.